The sequence of this T cell receptor beta chain was determined in a study of cytomegalovirus exposure and HLA in healthy donors. CDR1 and CDR2 from the germline V gene are MDHEN and SYDVKM. Unmatched junction bases numbered 19, after V lost 7 bases and J lost 5 bases. This CDR3 is 18 amino acids long. The study ran its PCR with 60 Vbeta and 13 Jbeta primers. The table came from immunoSEQ multiplex PCR; TCRdb's copy has only in-frame clones and leaves some out. This table has roughly 130,000 clones, 70% to 80% appearing once. In its sample, this clone was seen once. Antigen: not known. The study, taken as a whole, reports: No immune exposure information besides CMV serostatus was available. The authors assumed roughly uniform sequencing depth across donors for presence/absence analyses.

The clonotype comes from a human donor in good health. This chain uses TRBV28 with TRBJ2-7, with 11 bases identical to TRBD1. Sequenced: PBMCs. The CDR3 coding sequence is TGTGCCAGCACCTCCGGGACAGGGGGGTTTTTAGGCCCTGACGAGCAGTACTTC. Its protein product is CASTSGTGGFLGPDEQYF.